This T cell receptor beta chain was identified in a study of T cells after posttransplantation cyclophosphamide (dated by TCRdb to 2016 to 2017). Looking at the study overall: Using TRB sequencing, the study followed how the T cell repertoire rebuilt after myeloablative bone marrow transplantation with posttransplantation cyclophosphamide given as GVHD prophylaxis. In 3 patients, TRB sequencing was also performed on up to about 3 more blood samples taken 2 to 5.2 years after transplant, and in a handful of patients, pretransplant blood was also TRB-sequenced. Blood from all 35 or so PTCy patients who had 1-year posttransplant specimens underwent TRB sequencing. Public TRB sequences were checked against a database of over 3,500 sequences associated with responses to pathogens, tumor antigens, self-antigens and alloantigens. Samples from fewer than 40 PTCy-treated patients and 15 to 20 related bone marrow donors of those patients were subjected to antigen receptor sequencing. TRA and TRB clonality were tightly correlated in 9 samples, so subsequent TCR analyses focused on TRB only. What the research found in general, with its limitations: The TRB repertoires of T cells infiltrating skin or the GI tract showed only limited overlap with the TRB repertoires found in blood. Across the 35 to 45 patients, TRB clonality was highly associated with recipient CMV seropositivity and CMV reactivation, and diversity with PTCy was similar to that in the CNI/methotrexate controls. Donor-recipient similarity was low at 1-2 months but rose over the first year, and later blood repertoires were often dominated by donor CD8+ memory clones.

The germline V gene sets CDR1 to MGHDK and CDR2 to SYGVNS. The V and J ends are trimmed by 10 bases and 2 bases, leaving 4 bases between them. The CDR3 contains 10 residues, cysteine and phenylalanine counted. Only the CDR3 region is kept as DNA, spanning 30 bases read in frame from base 1. About this clone: This receptor's antigen is unknown. Base quality data are lacking; no much larger clone is found one base away.

Genomic DNA was used for TRB sequencing, which was performed with the immunoSEQ assay at survey resolution or with the hsTCRB kit. As for the original processing: The immunoSEQ software handled the initial read processing, while the LymphoSeq R package was used for the repertoire analyses. Clonality was computed as 1 minus normalized Shannon entropy; Gini coefficient was also calculated for each TRB dataset. To infer phenotypes in unsorted samples, TRB sequences from sorted subsets of the recipient or donor were mapped onto the unsorted samples of the same recipient. TCRdb provides this immuneACCESS table in a form limited to in-frame rearrangements. Some clones are lacking; in checked studies, under half of them reflect an unresolved V gene, and why the rest are absent is not known. V, J and clone size are taken as reported in that table, and D and trimming were inferred from the DNA itself. For this sample the table gives around 23,000 clones, of which 80% to 90% were detected only once. The ten largest clones take up 2% to 2.5% of the sample.

A control cohort of about a dozen patients who had been given myeloablative marrow transplants with methotrexate plus a calcineurin inhibitor was sampled 1 year after transplant. Peripheral blood and bone marrow mononuclear cells were isolated by Ficoll-Hypaque density centrifugation and cryopreserved. This material consisted of PBMCs, taken approximately 360 days after allogeneic stem cell transplant with calcineurin inhibitor and methotrexate. The TCR comes from a female patient between 30 and 45 years old who received an allogeneic stem cell transplant from an unrelated donor, was CMV-positive, and had acute and chronic GVHD. Following transplantation, T cells from the graft donor may be among those present. Rearrangement joined TRBV25-1 to TRBJ2-3, with no confident D gene call. Here the CDR3 is given as CATFTDTQYF. Here is the DNA: TGTGCCACCTTCACAGATACGCAGTATTTT.